This TCR beta chain was captured in a study of T cells in localized non-small cell lung cancer. V lost 1 base and J lost 5, with 11 bases in between. The germline V gene encodes CDR1 MDHEN and CDR2 SYDVKM. CDR3 length: 14 residues. Clones were sequenced by immunoSEQ multiplex PCR, and TCRdb holds only the in-frame ones, with some missing. The data hold some 4,300 clones, with around 30% observed a single time. By sample share, this clone is medium-sized. This specimen was lung tumor tissue, taken before any cancer treatment. The clonotype was recovered from a woman aged 35-75 years with stage II squamous cell lung carcinoma. The rearrangement uses TRBV28 and TRBJ2-5; D is unclear. This CDR3 is CASSLFTLGETQYF. In DNA form, the CDR3 reads TGTGCCAGCAGTTTATTCACACTTGGGGAGACCCAGTACTTC.